This TCR beta chain was identified during a study of CD8+CD57+ T cells in acquired aplastic anemia. Looking at the study overall: Sorted CD4+ plus CD8+ cells gave DNA averaging approximately 2.9 ug.

Those patients picked for sequencing had displayed CD8+CD57+ cell expansion on flow cytometry. At the time of blood sampling, patients had not yet received any therapy. From germline, CDR1 is LNHDA and CDR2 SQIVND (reference sequence). CDR3 length: 15 amino acids. V shed 4 bases and J shed 3 bases, with 12 bases lying between them. The template for TCR beta VDJ and CDR3 sequence profiling was genomic DNA. TCRdb processed the reads anew with MiXCR; each CDR3 protein has one entry. This sample yields some 200,000 distinct CDR3 sequences, of which 40% to 60% are seen a single time; nearly 20% belongs to the top ten. A few counts support this clonotype. Possible read error: a much larger clone is one base away.

The chain employs TRBV19 and TRBJ2-2; D is ambiguous. The sequence came from a human donor with aplastic anemia. The sample consisted of sorted CD4+, CD8+, or CD8+CD57+ T cells (not recorded which) from PBMCs. CDR3: CASSSPPLYTGELFF. CDR3 nucleotide sequence: TGTGCCAGTAGTAGTCCTCCCCTGTACACCGGGGAGCTGTTTTTT.